This TCR beta chain was captured by sequencing in a study of T cell responses to AZD1222 COVID-19 vaccine (dated by TCRdb to the early 2020s). General notes on the study: A total of under 250 trial participants underwent TCR sequencing, of whom more than 200 had received two doses of AZD1222 and about 25 had received two doses of the MenACWY control vaccine. Enrollment into the trials was organized by age into subgroups of 18-55, 56-69 and 70-plus years, and those subgroups contained 148, 28 and 57 TCR-sequenced participants, respectively. The research as a whole found: CD4 TCRs associated with the vaccine covered the entire spike protein, and the dominant responses were in regions 160-218 and 743-854. Most participants were white British and females outnumbered males, and the authors suggested that clonal diversity may have been underestimated. In the small 56-69-year group, the increase in depth fell short of significance, most likely because of low power. Conclusions about previously exposed vaccinees are limited because only six or seven AZD1222 recipients were SARS-CoV-2 seropositive at baseline. After two AZD1222 doses, both the breadth and the depth of spike-specific TCRs were significantly higher than at day 0 and than in MenACWY recipients. Because no day 14 peak-response samples were available, the repertoires could be characterized only after the peak T cell response. Epitopes outside the regions mutated in the B.1.351 and B.1.1.7 variants were reportedly recognized by nearly half of the unique spike-specific TCRs.

This clone is regarded as medium-sized (0.01 to 0.1%). It has no known antigen specificity. The input lacks base qualities; no much larger clone sits a single base away. The CDR3 regions of human TCRbeta chains were subjected to immunosequencing. The paper's processing steps were these. Repertoire TCRs were checked for matches against a reference library of SARS-CoV-2-specific TCRs that had been generated using the MIRA antigen-specificity platform. Breadth was defined as the fraction of unique TCRs that were SARS-CoV-2-associated. Depth was defined as the fraction of total T cells that were SARS-CoV-2-associated. Using the MIRA data, each spike-specific TCR was assigned both to the spike region to which the TCR was reactive and to a CD4 or CD8 class. Log10-transformed breadth and depth values were compared by one-way ANOVA with Sidak's multiple comparisons tests. This is the immuneACCESS table as TCRdb keeps it, with only in-frame sequences that have V and J called. A part of the clones is gone; compared with another copy, unresolved V genes explain less than half, and the rest is unexplained. That table furnishes V, J and clone size, whereas the DNA furnished D and trimming. This sample gives tens of thousands of clones in total; under 95% of them show up just once. The ten biggest clones cover 3.5% to 5.5% of the sample.

The sample's time point label, in plain terms: baseline before first vaccination. The treatment or condition label here, explained by the study, means: meningococcal conjugate vaccine given as trial control. Vaccinee samples were obtained from the UK trials COV001 and COV002, which included a single-blind randomized controlled phase 2/3 trial of AZD1222 (ChAdOx1 nCoV-19) in healthy adults. For TCRbeta chain sequencing, PBMC samples were collected from trial participants at day 0 and at day 28 after the second dose. Unmatched junction bases come to 13, with V trimmed by 6 bases and J by 1 base. Measured from the cysteine to the phenylalanine, the CDR3 is 17 residues long. Of all the DNA, just the CDR3 is kept, 51 bases in frame from base 1. According to the germline V gene, CDR1 reads SNHLY and CDR2 reads FYNNEI.

The TCR comes from an adult in good health. In this chain, TRBV2 is recombined with TRBJ2-3; a stretch of 7 junction bases matches TRBD1. Here the sequenced sample was peripheral blood, taken on day 0 of MenACWY control vaccination. In nucleotides, the sequence is TGTGCCAGCAGGGAGGACCGGACAGGTGGGGGCACAGATACGCAGTATTTT. It translates to CASREDRTGGGTDTQYF.